Listed below are T cell receptor beta chains from one sample, sequenced in a study of T cell responses to AZD1222 COVID-19 vaccine. Measured with immunoSEQ multiplex PCR; TCRdb has only the in-frame clones, and not every one. The repertoire has over 85,000 clones, 85% to 90% of them found once; the top ten carry about 16%. Sample: peripheral blood, taken 28 days after the second AZD1222 dose. These TCRs come from an adult who received the AZD1222 COVID-19 vaccine. CDR3s include the opening cysteine and the closing phenylalanine or tryptophan. A D gene is named only where the DNA matches it firmly. Not all rows give a size; the values are once, few, many and, for expanded clones, a class.

j_gene | v_gene | d_gene | abundance | CDR3nt | CDR3aa
TRBJ1-5 | TRBV3-1/TRBV3-2 | NA | once | TGTGCCAGCAGCCAAGCGGGGGAGTGGGGCAATCAGCCCCAGCATTTT | CASSQAGEWGNQPQHF
TRBJ2-3 | TRBV2 | TRBD2 | many | TGTGCCAGCAGTCGGGACTACTTCACAGATACGCAGTATTTT | CASSRDYFTDTQYF
TRBJ2-5 | TRBV3-1/TRBV3-2 | NA | once | TGTGCCAGCAGCCAAGGGGCAGGGACGGAGACCCAGTACTTC | CASSQGAGTETQYF
TRBJ1-1 | TRBV6-5 | NA | once | TGTGCCAGCAGGGTAGCAGGGTTACTCGAAGCTTTCTTT | CASRVAGLLEAFF
TRBJ1-1 | TRBV11-2 | NA | NA | TGTGCCAGCAGCTTAGATGGGGGGGGCGCCTTCGCTTTCTTT | CASSLDGGGAFAFF
TRBJ1-5 | TRBV19 | NA | NA | TGTGCCAGTAGTTTAGGGCTTGGCAATCAGCCCCAGCATTTT | CASSLGLGNQPQHF
TRBJ2-5 | TRBV5-6 | TRBD2 | NA | TGTGCCAGCAGTAGGCTAGCGGGAGGGACCCAGACCCAGTACTTC | CASSRLAGGTQTQYF
TRBJ1-1 | TRBV6-5 | NA | NA | TGTGCCGGCACCCGGGGCCAGGGCCTTCTTGAAGCTTTCTTT | CAGTRGQGLLEAFF
TRBJ2-1 | TRBV11-2 | TRBD2 | NA | TGTGCCAGCAGCTTAGTTCGGGGGGGAGTGAATGAGCAGTTCTTC | CASSLVRGGVNEQFF
TRBJ1-1 | TRBV2 | NA | NA | TGTGCCAGCAGCTCGCAGGCGAACACTGAAGCTTTCTTT | CASSSQANTEAFF
TRBJ1-1 | TRBV11-3 | NA | few | TGTGCCAGCAGCTTAGGGGGCAGGGGAGTATGGGATGAAGCTTTCTTT | CASSLGGRGVWDEAFF
TRBJ2-7 | TRBV19 | TRBD2 | NA | TGTGCCAGTAGCGCGGGGGGATACGAGCAGTACTTC | CASSAGGYEQYF
TRBJ2-5 | TRBV18 | TRBD2 | NA | TGTGCCAGCTCAGGTTCTCGGGGGGTCCAAGAGACCCAGTACTTC | CASSGSRGVQETQYF
TRBJ2-3 | TRBV5-4 | NA | NA | TGTGCCAGCAGCTTGACCTCTAGGGACACAGATACGCAGTATTTT | CASSLTSRDTDTQYF
TRBJ2-3 | TRBV5-1 | NA | NA | TGCGCCAGCAGCGTACAGGGAAGTTCAGATACGCAGTATTTT | CASSVQGSSDTQYF
TRBJ1-5 | TRBV10-3 | TRBD1 | NA | TGTGCCATCAGTGAGAGGACAGGGAGCCAGCCCCAGCATTTT | CAISERTGSQPQHF
TRBJ1-5 | TRBV18 | NA | NA | TGTGCCAGCTCAGCGGGACCGTATCAGCCCCAGCATTTT | CASSAGPYQPQHF
TRBJ2-2 | TRBV10-3 | TRBD1 | NA | TGTGCCACAAGGACAGGGGGCACCGGGGAGCTGTTTTTT | CATRTGGTGELFF
TRBJ2-2 | TRBV5-1 | TRBD1 | NA | TGCGCCAGCAGCGAGCAGACAGGGAGCACCGGGGAGCTGTTTTTT | CASSEQTGSTGELFF
TRBJ1-1 | TRBV3-1/TRBV3-2 | NA | once | TGTGCCAGCAGCCAAACTAGGACGTTCCAAGAAGCTTTCTTT | CASSQTRTFQEAFF
TRBJ2-2 | TRBV2 | NA | NA | TGTGCCAGCAGGCGTGAGGGACTTAACACCGGGGAGCTGTTTTTT | CASRREGLNTGELFF
TRBJ1-6 | TRBV7-8 | NA | NA | TGTGCCAGCAGCCTCCAGAATTCACCCCTCCACTTT | CASSLQNSPLHF
TRBJ2-1 | TRBV11-3 | NA | NA | TGTGCCAGCAGAAAACATTGGCGACTCAGCTCCTACAATGAGCAGTTCTTC | CASRKHWRLSSYNEQFF
TRBJ1-4 | TRBV5-1 | TRBD1 | NA | TGCGCCAGCAGCCCGGCTGGGACAGTTAATGAAAAACTGTTTTTT | CASSPAGTVNEKLFF
TRBJ1-5 | TRBV21-1 | NA | once | TGTGCCAGCAGCCCCGAACGGGACAAAAATCAGCCCCAGCATTTT | CASSPERDKNQPQHF
TRBJ1-1 | TRBV7-6 | NA | few | TGTGCCAGCAGCTCTGATATGGGTAATGAAGCTTTCTTT | CASSSDMGNEAFF
TRBJ2-7 | TRBV7-8 | NA | NA | TGTGCCAGCAGCTTCGCCTCCTACGAGCAGTACTTC | CASSFASYEQYF
TRBJ1-2 | TRBV27 | NA | NA | TGTGCCAGCAGTTCTCGACAGTTGGGTTCGGCTGGCTACACCTTC | CASSSRQLGSAGYTF
TRBJ2-7 | TRBV5-1 | NA | few | TGCGCCAGCAGCTGGGACGACTCCTACGAGCAGTACTTC | CASSWDDSYEQYF
TRBJ2-5 | TRBV14 | NA | NA | TGTGCCAGCAGCCAGACACGGGTTCAGTACTTC | CASSQTRVQYF
TRBJ1-3 | TRBV6-1 | NA | NA | TGTGCCAGCAGTGAGGCACAGGGTCGAAACACCATATATTTT | CASSEAQGRNTIYF
TRBJ2-3 | TRBV5-1 | TRBD2 | once | TGCGCCAGCAGCCCCCGCCCCCGAGCGGGGGCTAGCACAGATACGCAGTATTTT | CASSPRPRAGASTDTQYF
TRBJ2-3 | TRBV27 | NA | NA | TGTGCCAGCAGTTTACCAGGCAGCTCCACAGATACGCAGTATTTT | CASSLPGSSTDTQYF
TRBJ1-4 | TRBV5-1 | NA | NA | TGCGCCAGCAGCTTCGGTGCAACTAATGAAAAACTGTTTTTT | CASSFGATNEKLFF
TRBJ2-7 | TRBV7-9 | NA | NA | TGTGCCAGCACCCTGGGGGGGCCCAACTACGAGCAGTACTTC | CASTLGGPNYEQYF
TRBJ2-2 | TRBV5-4 | NA | NA | TGTGCCAGTCGATGGGCTGACTCTCCCGGGGAGCTGTTTTTT | CASRWADSPGELFF
TRBJ1-1 | TRBV10-3 | TRBD1 | NA | TGTGCCATCAGTGAGTCACAGGGGCGCGAAGCTTTCTTT | CAISESQGREAFF
TRBJ2-7 | TRBV18 | TRBD1 | NA | TGTGCCAGCTCACCCGGACAGGGGGCCTCCTACGAGCAGTACTTC | CASSPGQGASYEQYF
TRBJ2-7 | TRBV20-1 | TRBD2 | NA | TGCAGTGCTAGTGTCCCAGCGGGGGGGACCTACGAGCAGTACTTC | CSASVPAGGTYEQYF